The 7 T cell receptor beta chains below come from one sample, sequenced in a study of regulatory T cells in long-lasting Graves disease. Time point given: persistent/refractory GD, antithyroid drugs over 5 years with positive TRAb. Researchers made the TCR library from RNA that was extracted from PBMCs. Researchers made TCR beta libraries by using iRepertoire HTBI primers and running Arm-PCR on CDR3 regions. TCRdb re-called the multiplex PCR reads through MiXCR, storing one row per CDR3 protein. The sample holds hundreds of thousands of distinct CDR3 sequences, about 20% seen once. Sample: peripheral blood mononuclear cells (PBMCs), taken when the disease was refractory, from a patient treated with antithyroid drugs. Every receptor here comes from a female donor with Graves disease.

This clonotype has at least ten counts. This rearrangement joins TRBV2 to TRBJ1-5; 9 bases line up with TRBD1. Germline V gene lookup returns CDR1 SNHLY and CDR2 FYNNEI. The CDR3 contains 16 residues. V was pared by 6 bases and J by 0 bases, with 6 bases of the junction left unmatched. The CDR3: CASRWGTGSSNQPQHF. Here the CDR3 DNA reads TGTGCCAGCAGGTGGGGGACAGGGAGTAGCAATCAGCCCCAGCATTTT.

The chain is built from TRBV30 and TRBJ1-2; D unresolved. The CDR3 runs to 14 residues. Trimming stripped 1 base from V and 0 bases from J, with 9 bases between. The germline V gene encodes CDR1 GTSNPN and CDR2 SVGIG (reference sequence). The CDR3 is CAWSGGMSNYGYTF. The CDR3 DNA reads TGTGCCTGGAGTGGAGGGATGTCTAACTATGGCTACACCTTC.

This clonotype was seen many times. The chain uses TRBV12-3 or TRBV12-4 and TRBJ2-5; 10 positions match TRBD1. There are 15 residues in the CDR3. J was trimmed by 1 base and V by 5 bases; bases with no gene match: 4. The CDR3 spells CASSRTGGSQETQYF. In DNA, the CDR3 is TGTGCCAGCAGTAGGACAGGGGGTAGCCAAGAGACCCAGTACTTC.

This clonotype was seen many times. This chain joins TRBV20-1 and TRBJ2-5; 7 positions agree with TRBD1. Trimming cost V 5 bases and J 2 bases; bases outside gene matches: 2. Germline CDR1 and CDR2: DFQATT and SNEGSKA (reference sequence). CDR3 length: 12 amino acids. DNA of the CDR3: TGCAGTGCTCGCAGGGGGCAAGAGACCCAGTACTTC. Amino acid sequence: CSARRGQETQYF.

This clonotype showed up just a few times. The chain is built from TRBV7-8 and TRBJ2-7; D might be TRBD1 or TRBD2, each matching 5 bases. The ends were cut back, 5 bases at V and 9 bases at J, with 14 bases in the middle. Germline values: CDR1 SGHVS, CDR2 FQNEAQ. The CDR3 totals 12 residues. The CDR3 spells CASSPRDEPQYF. DNA of the CDR3: TGTGCCAGCAGCCCTAGGGACGAACCGCAGTACTTC.

A few counts support this clonotype. This rearrangement joins TRBV6-2 or TRBV6-3 to TRBJ2-7; 9 nucleotides align to TRBD2. The CDR3 sequence is 14 residues long. From germline, CDR1 is MNHEY and CDR2 SVGEGT. V shed 6 bases, J shed 0 bases, and the junction held 3 bases outside the gene matches. Written as DNA, the CDR3 is TGTGCCAGCAGCGGGACTAGCAGCTCCTACGAGCAGTACTTC. Its translation: CASSGTSSSYEQYF.

This sequence joins TRBV29-1 and TRBJ2-7; D remains ambiguous. The CDR3 is 11 amino acids. The ends were cut back, 7 bases at V and 4 bases at J, with 11 bases in the middle. From germline, CDR1 is SQVTM and CDR2 ANQGSEA. The CDR3: CSAIQGYEQYF. CDR3 sequence (DNA): TGCAGCGCCATACAAGGTTACGAGCAGTACTTC.